These T cell receptor beta chains were read from a single sample in a study of control samples from healthy donors and cancer patients. Only in-frame clones appear in the TCRdb table, and some are missing; sequencing was by immunoSEQ multiplex PCR. This table has about 180,000 clones, 91% appearing once. The sequencing sample was made of blood. All receptors derive from a woman aged 40 to 55 in good health. The CDR3 runs from the conserved cysteine through the conserved F or W. The D gene is left open where the match is weak. Size is stated for part of the rows, as once, few or many counts, or as a class when the clone is expanded.

D gene	clone size	V gene	J gene	CDR3 DNA	CDR3 protein
-	once	TRBV6-5	TRBJ1-1	TGTGCCAGCAGTCCCCCGGGACAAACCACTGAAGCTTTCTTT	CASSPPGQTTEAFF
-	-	TRBV6-2/TRBV6-3	TRBJ1-3	TGTGCCAGCAGTTACTCGGTAGCCCCGGGAAACACCATATATTTT	CASSYSVAPGNTIYF
-	-	TRBV7-5	TRBJ1-1	TGTGCCAGAAGCTTAGAATCAGGGAAGTACACTGAAGCTTTCTTT	CARSLESGKYTEAFF
TRBD2	few	TRBV6-4	TRBJ2-3	TGTGCCAGCAGTGACTCGAGCGGGGGCACAGATACGCAGTATTTT	CASSDSSGGTDTQYF
-	-	TRBV2	TRBJ2-1	TGTGCCAGCAGACCCTACAATGAGCAGTTCTTC	CASRPYNEQFF
-	-	TRBV6-5	TRBJ1-2	TGTGCCAGCAGTTACCAGGGGATGGGGTATGGCTACACCTTC	CASSYQGMGYGYTF
-	-	TRBV7-2	TRBJ2-1	TGTGCCAGCAGCTTAAGAGTCGGCTCCTACAATGAGCAGTTCTTC	CASSLRVGSYNEQFF
TRBD2	-	TRBV5-4	TRBJ2-7	TGTGCCAGCACATCAGGGACTACCTACGAGCAGTACTTC	CASTSGTTYEQYF
-	-	TRBV12-3/TRBV12-4	TRBJ1-3	TGTGCCAGCAGTCCCACAGGGGGAAACACCATATATTTT	CASSPTGGNTIYF
TRBD1	-	TRBV24-1	TRBJ1-2	TGTGCCACCAGTGATGACAGGGGTGGCTACACCTTC	CATSDDRGGYTF
TRBD1	-	TRBV5-4	TRBJ2-5	TGTGCCAGCAGCGGACCGGGACAGCAAGAGACCCAGTACTTC	CASSGPGQQETQYF
TRBD2	-	TRBV19	TRBJ2-3	TGTGCCAGTAGTATTACGCGGGGGGAAACAGATACGCAGTATTTT	CASSITRGETDTQYF
TRBD1	-	TRBV2	TRBJ1-4	TGTGCCAGCAGTGTCTTCCGGGACAGTCCAATCAAAGGAGAAAAACTGTTTTTT	CASSVFRDSPIKGEKLFF
-	-	TRBV6-1	TRBJ2-1	TGTGCCAGCAGTGCCCCCATCGGTGGGGGGGCCGTTTACAATGAGCAGTTCTTC	CASSAPIGGGAVYNEQFF
-	-	TRBV7-8	TRBJ1-5	TGTGCCAGCGAACCGGAGGGAAGAGGCAATCAGCCCCAGCATTTT	CASEPEGRGNQPQHF
TRBD1	once	TRBV6-5	TRBJ1-1	TGTGCCAGCAGTACCCGACAGGGTTTACGGACTGAAGCTTTCTTT	CASSTRQGLRTEAFF
TRBD2	-	TRBV4-1	TRBJ2-2	TGCGCCAGCAGCCGAATCAGCGGGACCGACGGGGAGCTGTTTTTT	CASSRISGTDGELFF
TRBD2	-	TRBV2	TRBJ2-1	TGTGCCAGCAGTGCGGGTAGCGGGGCCTCCTACAATGAGCAGTTCTTC	CASSAGSGASYNEQFF
TRBD2	-	TRBV5-1	TRBJ2-2	TGCGCCAGCAGCCCTGTGGGGGCGTTAGCGGGGGCCAAAACCGGGGAGCTGTTTTTT	CASSPVGALAGAKTGELFF
-	-	TRBV27	TRBJ2-1	TGTGCCAGCAGGCACTCGACCGGGACACTCAATGAGCAGCTCTTC	CASRHSTGTLNEQLF
-	once	TRBV3-1/TRBV3-2	TRBJ2-1	TGTGCCAGCAGCCAAGTGGCAGTAGAGCAGTTCTTC	CASSQVAVEQFF
-	-	TRBV21-1	TRBJ2-5	TGTGCCAGCGGCTCCCGGGGCCTACAAGAGACCCAGTACTTC	CASGSRGLQETQYF
-	-	TRBV4-1	TRBJ2-4	TGCGCCAGCAGCCAAGATGGCCTAGCCAAAAACATTCAGTACTTC	CASSQDGLAKNIQYF
-	-	TRBV2	TRBJ1-2	TGTGCCAGCAGTGAAGTGGACGGCTTTGGAGGCTACACCTTC	CASSEVDGFGGYTF
TRBD1	-	TRBV3-1/TRBV3-2	TRBJ1-1	TGTGCCAGCAGCCGAAACAGGGGGCGGTTTGAAGCTTTCTTT	CASSRNRGRFEAFF
TRBD1	-	TRBV28	TRBJ1-2	TGTGCCAGCCTTACGGGACAGGGGAACTATGGCTACACCTTC	CASLTGQGNYGYTF
TRBD1	-	TRBV12-5	TRBJ2-7	TGTGCTAGTGGTTTGGTACGACAGGGGGGCCACGAGCAGTACTTC	CASGLVRQGGHEQYF
-	-	TRBV2	TRBJ1-2	TGTGCCAGCAGTGGGGAGAACTATGGCTACACCTTC	CASSGENYGYTF
TRBD1	-	TRBV5-6	TRBJ1-2	TGTGCCAGCAGCTCTCCGACAGGGACCTATGGCTACACCTTC	CASSSPTGTYGYTF
TRBD2	-	TRBV10-3	TRBJ2-1	TGTGCCATCAGTGCAGGACTAGCGGGGGCCAACAATGAGCAGTTCTTC	CAISAGLAGANNEQFF
TRBD2	-	TRBV7-6	TRBJ2-5	TGTGCCAGCAGCTTAGGCGGCATAGCGGGGGCCCAAGAGACCCAGTACTTC	CASSLGGIAGAQETQYF
TRBD2	-	TRBV11-3	TRBJ2-1	TGTGCCAGCAGCCCTGGACTAGCGGGGGGGACCTACAATGAGCAGTTCTTC	CASSPGLAGGTYNEQFF
-	-	TRBV3-1/TRBV3-2	TRBJ2-1	TGTGCCAGCAGCCAAGAAAGGCTTTTAATCTACAATGAGCAGTTCTTC	CASSQERLLIYNEQFF
-	-	TRBV10-1	TRBJ2-3	TGCGCCAGCAGTGAGGACAAGGTTTTAGCTAGCGCGACAGATACGCAGTATTTT	CASSEDKVLASATDTQYF